The 25 T cell receptor beta chains below come from one sample, sequenced in a study of T cells after yellow fever vaccination. TCRdb redid the calling of the 5' RACE reads with MiXCR, one entry per CDR3 protein. The data hold approximately 510,000 distinct CDR3 sequences, with 21% observed a single time. The sample was PBMCs, taken approximately 22 days after the first yellow fever vaccination. Every receptor here comes from a man between 18 and 35 years old who received the YFV17D yellow fever vaccine.

This clonotype was seen a handful of times. J is TRBJ1-1 and V is TRBV7-2, with 9 bases fitting TRBD1. The ends lost 5 bases at V and 5 bases at J; junction bases unmatched: 9. Germline assignment: CDR1 SGHTA and CDR2 FQGNSA. The length of the CDR3 is 15 residues. CDR3: CASSRWDRAGTEAFF. CDR3 coding DNA: TGTGCCAGCAGCAGATGGGACAGGGCGGGGACTGAAGCTTTCTTT.

This clonotype was counted only a few times. The chain employs TRBV5-1 and TRBJ2-3, with 7 bases that match TRBD2. CDR3 size: 16 residues. V was clipped by 4 bases and J by 2 bases; unmatched bases: 10. Germline loops: CDR1 SGHRS, CDR2 YFSETQ. CDR3 region: CASSPLADPLTDTQYF. CDR3 bases: TGCGCCAGCAGCCCCCTAGCGGACCCCCTCACAGATACGCAGTATTTT.

The chain couples TRBV29-1 to TRBJ2-7; TRBD1 agrees at 12 bases. Germline values: CDR1 SQVTM, CDR2 ANQGSEA. The V and J ends lost 3 bases and 4 bases, in that order; junction bases with no gene match: 4. This CDR3 has 14 residues. The CDR3 DNA sequence: TGCAGCGTTGAGGGACAGGGGGCGGAGTACGAGCAGTACTTC. It encodes CSVEGQGAEYEQYF.

CDR3 DNA: TGTGCCAGCAGTTTAGCGCGGCTGGGGGGAAGGGACGAGCAGTACGTC. It specifies CASSLARLGGRDEQYV. This chain joins TRBV12-3 or TRBV12-4 and TRBJ2-7; a possible D gene is TRBD2 (6 bases). Trimming took 0 bases from V and 5 from J, leaving 17 bases between them. The CDR3 consists of 16 residues.

The gene calls are TRBV27 and TRBJ1-3; TRBD1 is a possible D gene (5 bases). CDR1 is MNHEY, CDR2 SMNVEV, per germline (reference sequence). The CDR3 spans 15 residues. V shed 4 bases and J shed 0 bases, with 10 bases lying between them. The CDR3 here is CASSSTAYSGNTIYF. The CDR3 DNA follows: TGTGCCAGCAGTTCGACAGCCTACTCTGGAAACACCATATATTTT.

In its sample, this clonotype was seen a few times. The rearrangement links TRBV6-1 to TRBJ1-1, with a weak D call TRBD1 (5 bases). CDR1 and CDR2 (germline): MNHNS, SASEGT. CDR3 length equals 13 residues. V lost 7 bases and J lost 3, with 12 bases in between. CDR3 in amino acids: CASTSRGHTEAFF. The CDR3 bases are TGTGCCAGCACCTCGAGGGGTCACACTGAAGCTTTCTTT.

In this sample, this clonotype turned up a few times. This sequence joins TRBV5-1 and TRBJ2-1; D is undetermined. Trimming shortened V by 2 bases and J by 5 bases, and 8 bases separated the two germline ends. This CDR3 spans 13 amino acids. Per the germline V gene, CDR1 is SGHRS and CDR2 is YFSETQ. This CDR3 reads CASSFRQNNEQFF. DNA of the CDR3: TGCGCCAGCAGCTTCAGACAAAACAATGAGCAGTTCTTC.

This clonotype appeared a few times. The V and J genes are TRBV12-3 or TRBV12-4 and TRBJ1-1; D is possibly TRBD1 (5 bases). The CDR3 runs to 17 residues. Trimming pared 5 bases from V and 0 bases from J, leaving 19 bases between. CDR3 loop: CASSPLSTAWMNTEAFF. CDR3 nucleotide sequence: TGTGCCAGCAGTCCACTATCGACAGCCTGGATGAACACTGAAGCTTTCTTT.

This clonotype was detected ten times or more. The chain uses TRBV4-2 and TRBJ1-6; D is ambiguous. Germline-derived CDR1 and CDR2 are LGHNA and YNFKEQ. Trimming shortened V by 0 bases and J by 7 bases, and 7 bases separated the two germline ends. The CDR3 is made up of 14 amino acids. The CDR3 DNA reads as TGTGCCAGCAGCCAAGACGGGGAAAATTCACCCCTCCACTTT. Translated: CASSQDGENSPLHF.

The rearrangement joins TRBV7-9 to TRBJ1-2; D is unresolved. V was cut by 5 bases and J by 5 bases, with 21 bases left in between. The CDR3 is 16 amino acids. Germline assignment: CDR1 SEHNR and CDR2 FQNEAQ (reference sequence). The CDR3 sequence is CASSTSIGGPLYGYTF. DNA for the CDR3: TGTGCCAGCAGCACTTCTATCGGCGGTCCACTTTATGGCTACACCTTC.

This rearrangement joins TRBV6-5 to TRBJ1-3; TRBD1 is a possible D gene (5 bases). Germline V gene data show CDR1 as MNHEY and CDR2 as SVGAGI. The CDR3 length is 17 residues. Trimming stripped 0 bases from V and 0 bases from J, with 12 bases between. CDR3 bases: TGTGCCAGCAGTTACTCGGCGGGACCGATCTCTGGAAACACCATATATTTT. As protein: CASSYSAGPISGNTIYF.

The chain joins TRBV10-3 to TRBJ1-6; D possibly corresponds to TRBD1 (5 bases). In germline, CDR1 is ENHRY, CDR2 SYGVKD. The germline V and J ends were trimmed by 4 bases and 7 bases, with 8 bases remaining between them. The length of the CDR3 is 13 residues. The DNA for the CDR3 is TGTGCCATCAGTGGTCGGGACAATTCACCCCTCCACTTT. As protein: CAISGRDNSPLHF.

This clonotype was detected a few times. One end of the junction is discordant with germline, which a read error may explain. The CDR3 DNA reads TGTGCCAGCAGCCCCCGATCCGGACGGGACGAAGCCTTC. It translates to CASSPRSGRDEAF. The chain has TRBV9 and TRBJ1-2; weak D call: TRBD1 (5 bases). This CDR3 region has 13 residues. Germline-derived CDR1 and CDR2 are SGDLS and YYNGEE.

This chain links TRBV5-4 with TRBJ1-2; 8 positions agree with TRBD1. This CDR3 is 15 amino acids long. Losses at the gene ends were 1 base for V and 5 bases for J; bases not matched to a gene: 7. Germline V lookup: CDR1 SGHNT, CDR2 YYREEE (reference sequence). CDR3 in amino acids: CASSLLGQGPYGYTF. The DNA of the CDR3 is TGTGCCAGCAGCTTGCTTGGACAGGGACCTTATGGCTACACCTTC. Full variable domain (outside the CDR3, taken from reference TRBV5-4 and TRBJ1-2): ETGVTQSPTHLIKTRGQQVTLRCSSQSGHNTVSWYQQALGQGPQFIFQYYREEENGRGNFPPRFSGLQFPNYSSELNVNALELDDSALYLCASSLLGQGPYGYTFGSGTRLTVV.

The chain carries TRBV29-1 and TRBJ2-7; 9 nucleotides line up with TRBD1. V trimming: 5 bases; J trimming: 2 bases; junction bases outside the gene matches: 4. Germline values: CDR1 SQVTM, CDR2 ANQGSEA. The CDR3 is made up of 13 amino acids. The CDR3 loop is CSVHDRGAYEQYF. Written as DNA, the CDR3 is TGCAGCGTTCATGACAGGGGGGCCTACGAGCAGTACTTC.

The chain joins TRBV5-1 to TRBJ2-1, with a possible D match to TRBD2 (6 bases). V was pared by 3 bases and J by 5 bases, with 15 bases between. Germline CDR1 is SGHRS and CDR2 is YFSETQ. This CDR3 has 15 residues. The CDR3 nucleotides read TGCGCCAGCAGCTCCACCCTAGGAGGGCACAATGAGCAGTTCTTC. Protein sequence: CASSSTLGGHNEQFF.

The chain combines TRBV6-1 with TRBJ1-1; D is perhaps TRBD1 (5 bases). The CDR3 runs 14 residues. V lost 6 bases, J lost 4 bases, and 15 bases lay in between. Germline CDR1 reads MNHNS; CDR2 reads SASEGT. In DNA form, the CDR3 reads TGTGCCAGCAGCCCCGGGGCCCCGGGCACTGAAGCTTTCTTT. Amino acid sequence: CASSPGAPGTEAFF.

This clonotype came up a few times. The genes are TRBV7-9 and TRBJ1-1; unclear D gene. The CDR3 loop spans 11 amino acids. Between the trimmed V and J ends, which lost 8 bases and 3 bases, there was a span of 7 bases. Germline lookup yields CDR1 SEHNR and CDR2 FQNEAQ (reference sequence). The CDR3 is CASELDTEAFF. CDR3 sequence (DNA): TGTGCCAGCGAGTTGGACACTGAAGCTTTCTTT. The full variable domain, completed using reference TRBV7-9 and TRBJ1-1, is DTGVSQNPRHKITKRGQNVTFRCDPISEHNRLYWYRQTLGQGPEFLTYFQNEAQLEKSRLLSDRFSAERPKGSFSTLEIQRTEQGDSAMYLCASELDTEAFFGQGTRLTVV.

V usage is TRBV2 and J usage is TRBJ1-4; a weak D match, TRBD1 (6 bases). CDR1 and CDR2 (germline): SNHLY, FYNNEI. The CDR3 consists of 15 residues. Trimming cost V 6 bases and J 3 bases, with 14 bases left between them. CDR3 nucleotides: TGTGCCAGCAGACCCAGGGGATGGTCTAATGAAAAACTGTTTTTT. Residues: CASRPRGWSNEKLFF.

This rearrangement joins TRBV9 to TRBJ2-3; no reliable D call. Looked up from germline, CDR1 is SGDLS and CDR2 is YYNGEE. This CDR3 contains 14 residues. V lost 0 bases to trimming and J lost 2 bases, with 7 bases between them. CDR3 sequence reads: CASSVDGVTDTQYF. CDR3 DNA sequence: TGTGCCAGCAGCGTAGATGGGGTCACAGATACGCAGTATTTT.

This chain links TRBV7-2 with TRBJ2-3; 11 bases map to TRBD2. CDR1 is SGHTA, CDR2 FQGNSA, per germline. Unmatched junction bases numbered 10, after V lost 7 bases and J lost 10 bases. The CDR3 loop spans 14 amino acids. The CDR3 bases are TGTGCCAGCATCCAGGGACTAGCGGAGAGGGCGCAGTATTTT. Its protein product is CASIQGLAERAQYF. The full variable domain, with the rest looked up from reference TRBV7-2 and TRBJ2-3, is GAGVSQSPSNKVTEKGKDVELRCDPISGHTALYWYRQSLGQGLEFLIYFQGNSAPDKSGLPSDRFSAERTGGSVSTLTIQRTQQEDSAVYLCASIQGLAERAQYFGPGTRLTVL.

This chain connects TRBV7-3 to TRBJ1-1; 12 bases fit TRBD1. The CDR3 spans 15 residues. Looked up from germline, CDR1 is SGHTA and CDR2 is FQGTGA. With 0 bases clipped from V and 10 bases from J, the junction kept 6 bases outside the gene matches. As DNA, the CDR3 is TGTGCCAGCAGCTTAACTCCGGGACAGGGGGCAAGAGCTTTCTTT. Residues: CASSLTPGQGARAFF.

This clonotype was counted a few times. V and J are TRBV24-1 and TRBJ2-3; a possible D gene is TRBD2 (6 bases). CDR1 is KGHDR and CDR2 is SFDVKD in the germline V gene. This CDR3 has 14 amino acids. The V end lost 3 bases, the J end lost 4 bases, and 10 bases lay between the germline ends. CDR3 loop: CATSDGGGADTQYF. The DNA for the CDR3 is TGTGCCACCAGTGATGGGGGAGGCGCAGATACGCAGTATTTT.

V is TRBV20-1 and J is TRBJ2-5, with D perhaps TRBD1 or TRBD2 (6 bases each). CDR3 length: 14 amino acids. From germline, CDR1 is DFQATT and CDR2 SNEGSKA (reference sequence). Trimming removed 5 bases at V and 5 bases at J, with 18 bases between. In nucleotides, the CDR3 is TGCAGTGCTCAAGTCATCCGGGGGCGGGAGACCCAGTACTTC. This sequence encodes CSAQVIRGRETQYF.

Here the CDR3 reads CSAAENTGELFF. CDR3 bases: TGCAGTGCTGCAGAGAACACCGGGGAGCTGTTTTTT. The gene calls are TRBV20-1 and TRBJ2-2; D is unclear. The ends were cut back, 5 bases at V and 1 base at J, with 5 bases in the middle. The CDR3 is 12 amino acids. In germline, CDR1 is DFQATT, CDR2 SNEGSKA (reference sequence).